This T cell receptor (beta chain) was profiled in a study of T-cell memory formation after mild COVID-19. CDR3 length: 11 amino acids. V was clipped by 2 bases and J by 8 bases, with 3 bases between them. MiXCR was run by TCRdb on the 5' RACE reads, yielding one entry per CDR3 protein. The table shows just over 400,000 distinct CDR3 sequences, with roughly a quarter occurring only once. Sequencing was carried out using PBMCs or a T cell subset sorted from them (not recorded which). The gene calls are TRBV12-3 or TRBV12-4 and TRBJ1-4; no clear D gene. The receptor's source is an adult woman who had mild COVID-19 (a few samples of this study predate the infection). Cell type and time point are not known. CDR3 DNA sequence: TGTGCCAGCAGTTTATACGAAAAACTGTTTTTT. This codes for CASSLYEKLFF.